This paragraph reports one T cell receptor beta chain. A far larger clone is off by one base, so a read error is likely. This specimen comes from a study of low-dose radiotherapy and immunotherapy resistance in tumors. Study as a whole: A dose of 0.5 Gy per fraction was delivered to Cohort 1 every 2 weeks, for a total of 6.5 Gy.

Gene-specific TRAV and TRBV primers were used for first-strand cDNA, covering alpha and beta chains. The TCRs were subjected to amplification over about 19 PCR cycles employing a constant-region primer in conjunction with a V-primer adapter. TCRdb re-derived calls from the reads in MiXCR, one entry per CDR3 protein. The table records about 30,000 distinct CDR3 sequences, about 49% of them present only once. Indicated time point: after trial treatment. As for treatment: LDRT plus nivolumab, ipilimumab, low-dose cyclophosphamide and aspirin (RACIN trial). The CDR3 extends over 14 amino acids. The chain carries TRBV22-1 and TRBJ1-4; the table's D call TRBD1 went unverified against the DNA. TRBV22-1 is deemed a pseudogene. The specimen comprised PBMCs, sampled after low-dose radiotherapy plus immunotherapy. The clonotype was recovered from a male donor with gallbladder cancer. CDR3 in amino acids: CASSPKVGHPPLFF. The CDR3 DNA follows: TGTGCCAGCAGCCCGAAGGTAGGACACCCGCCACTGTTTTTT.